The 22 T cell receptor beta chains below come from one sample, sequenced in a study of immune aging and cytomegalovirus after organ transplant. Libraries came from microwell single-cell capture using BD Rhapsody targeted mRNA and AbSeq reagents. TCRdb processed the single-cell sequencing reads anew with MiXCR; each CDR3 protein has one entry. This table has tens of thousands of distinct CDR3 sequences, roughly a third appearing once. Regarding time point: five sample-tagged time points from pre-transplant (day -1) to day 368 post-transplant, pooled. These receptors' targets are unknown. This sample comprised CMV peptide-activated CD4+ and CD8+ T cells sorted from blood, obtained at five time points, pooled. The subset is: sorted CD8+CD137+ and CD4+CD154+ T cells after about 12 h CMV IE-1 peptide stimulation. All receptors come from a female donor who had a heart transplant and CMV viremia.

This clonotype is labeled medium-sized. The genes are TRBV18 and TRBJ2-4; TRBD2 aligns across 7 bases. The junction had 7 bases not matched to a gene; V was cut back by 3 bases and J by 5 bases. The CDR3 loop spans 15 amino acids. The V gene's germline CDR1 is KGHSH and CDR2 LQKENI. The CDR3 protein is CASSPNGLAENIQYF. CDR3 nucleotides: TGTGCCAGCTCACCCAACGGGCTAGCGGAAAACATTCAGTACTTC.

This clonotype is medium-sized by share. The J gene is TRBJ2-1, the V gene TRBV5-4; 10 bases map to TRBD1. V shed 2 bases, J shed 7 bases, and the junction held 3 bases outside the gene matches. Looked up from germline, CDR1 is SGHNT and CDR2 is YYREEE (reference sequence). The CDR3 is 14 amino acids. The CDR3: CASSFRDRGNEQFF. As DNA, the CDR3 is TGTGCCAGCAGCTTCCGGGACAGGGGTAATGAGCAGTTCTTC.

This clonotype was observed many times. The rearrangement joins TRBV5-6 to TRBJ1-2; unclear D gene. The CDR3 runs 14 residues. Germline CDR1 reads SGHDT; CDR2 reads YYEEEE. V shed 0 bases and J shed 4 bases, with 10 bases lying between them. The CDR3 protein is CASSLEGPIYGYTF. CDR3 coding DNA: TGTGCCAGCAGCTTGGAGGGCCCGATCTATGGCTACACCTTC.

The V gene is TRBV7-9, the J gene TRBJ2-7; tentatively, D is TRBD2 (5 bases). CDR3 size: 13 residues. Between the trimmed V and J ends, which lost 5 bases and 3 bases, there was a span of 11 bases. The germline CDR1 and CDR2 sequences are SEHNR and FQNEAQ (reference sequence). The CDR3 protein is CASSTLAFYEQYF. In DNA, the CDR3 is TGTGCCAGCAGCACCCTAGCTTTCTACGAGCAGTACTTC.

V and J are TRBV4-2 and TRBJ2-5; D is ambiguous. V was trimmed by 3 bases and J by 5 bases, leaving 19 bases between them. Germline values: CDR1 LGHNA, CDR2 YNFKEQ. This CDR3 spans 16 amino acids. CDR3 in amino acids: CASSHLFESGRETQYF. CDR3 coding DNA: TGTGCCAGCAGCCACCTCTTTGAATCCGGCCGGGAGACCCAGTACTTC.

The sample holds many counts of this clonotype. The CDR3 loop is CASSMLAALPHEQYF. The DNA of the CDR3 is TGTGCCAGCAGCATGCTAGCGGCCCTGCCCCACGAGCAGTACTTC. The rearrangement uses TRBV5-5 and TRBJ2-7, with TRBD2 identical over 7 bases. The CDR3 extends over 15 amino acids. Germline-derived CDR1 and CDR2 are SGHKS and YYEKEE (reference sequence). Unmatched junction bases numbered 12, after V lost 4 bases and J lost 5 bases.

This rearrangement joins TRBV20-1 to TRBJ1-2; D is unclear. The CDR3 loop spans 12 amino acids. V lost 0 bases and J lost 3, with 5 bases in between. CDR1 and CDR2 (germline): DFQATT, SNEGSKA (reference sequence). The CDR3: CSARDLDYGYTF. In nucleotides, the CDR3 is TGCAGTGCTAGAGATCTCGACTATGGCTACACCTTC.

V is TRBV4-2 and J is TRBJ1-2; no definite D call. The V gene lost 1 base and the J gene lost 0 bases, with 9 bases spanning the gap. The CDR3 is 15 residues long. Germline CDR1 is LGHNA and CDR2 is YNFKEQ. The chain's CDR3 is CASSQGAETNYGYTF. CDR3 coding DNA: TGTGCCAGCAGCCAAGGGGCAGAAACTAACTATGGCTACACCTTC.

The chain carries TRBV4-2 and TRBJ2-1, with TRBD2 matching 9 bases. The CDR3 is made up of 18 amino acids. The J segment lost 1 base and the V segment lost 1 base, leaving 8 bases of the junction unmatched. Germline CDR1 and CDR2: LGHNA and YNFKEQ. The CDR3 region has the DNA TGTGCCAGCAGCCAAGGGCTTCTAGCGGGGAATTCCTACAATGAGCAGTTCTTC. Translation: CASSQGLLAGNSYNEQFF.

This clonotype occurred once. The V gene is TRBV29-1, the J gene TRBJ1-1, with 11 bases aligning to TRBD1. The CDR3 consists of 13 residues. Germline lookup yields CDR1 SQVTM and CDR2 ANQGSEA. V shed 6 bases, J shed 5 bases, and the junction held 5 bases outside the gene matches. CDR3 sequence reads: CSVSDRGLTEAFF. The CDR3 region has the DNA TGCAGCGTATCGGACAGGGGGCTTACTGAAGCTTTCTTT.

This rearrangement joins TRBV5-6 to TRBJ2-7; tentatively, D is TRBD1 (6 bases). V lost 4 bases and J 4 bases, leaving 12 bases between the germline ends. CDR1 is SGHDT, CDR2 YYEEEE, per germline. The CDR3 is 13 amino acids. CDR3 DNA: TGTGCCAGCAGCCTGCCAGGGGCGTACGAGCAGTACTTC. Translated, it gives CASSLPGAYEQYF. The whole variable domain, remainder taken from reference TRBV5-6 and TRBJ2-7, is DAGVTQSPTHLIKTRGQQVTLRCSPKSGHDTVSWYQQALGQGPQFIFQYYEEEERQRGNFPDRFSGHQFPNYSSELNVNALLLGDSALYLCASSLPGAYEQYFGPGTRLTVT.

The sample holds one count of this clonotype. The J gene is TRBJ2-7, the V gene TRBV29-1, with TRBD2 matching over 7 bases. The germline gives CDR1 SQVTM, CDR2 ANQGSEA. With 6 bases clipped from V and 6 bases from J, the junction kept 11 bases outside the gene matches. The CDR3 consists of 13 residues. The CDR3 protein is CSVIAGRFSEQYF. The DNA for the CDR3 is TGCAGCGTCATAGCGGGCCGCTTTTCCGAGCAGTACTTC.

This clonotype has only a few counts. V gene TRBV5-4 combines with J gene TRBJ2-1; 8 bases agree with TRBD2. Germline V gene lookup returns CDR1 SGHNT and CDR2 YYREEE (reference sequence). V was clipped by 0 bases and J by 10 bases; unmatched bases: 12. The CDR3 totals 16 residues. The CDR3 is CASSLEGGGTLREQFF. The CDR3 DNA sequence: TGTGCCAGCAGCTTGGAGGGCGGGGGGACCCTGAGGGAGCAGTTCTTC. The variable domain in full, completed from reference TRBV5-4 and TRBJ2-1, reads ETGVTQSPTHLIKTRGQQVTLRCSSQSGHNTVSWYQQALGQGPQFIFQYYREEENGRGNFPPRFSGLQFPNYSSELNVNALELDDSALYLCASSLEGGGTLREQFFGPGTRLTVL.

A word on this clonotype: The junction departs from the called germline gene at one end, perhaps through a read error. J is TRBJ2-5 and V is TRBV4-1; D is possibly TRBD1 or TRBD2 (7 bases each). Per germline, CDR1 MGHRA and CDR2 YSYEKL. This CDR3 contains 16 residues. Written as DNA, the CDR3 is TGCGCCAGCAGCCCAGGCCCCAGGGGGGGACAAGAGGCCCAGTACTTC. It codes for CASSPGPRGGQEAQYF.

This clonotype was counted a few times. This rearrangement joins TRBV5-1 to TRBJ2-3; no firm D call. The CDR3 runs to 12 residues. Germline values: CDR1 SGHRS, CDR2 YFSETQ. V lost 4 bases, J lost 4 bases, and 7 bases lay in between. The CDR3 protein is CASSVSPDTQYF. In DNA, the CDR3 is TGCGCCAGCAGCGTGAGCCCAGATACGCAGTATTTT.

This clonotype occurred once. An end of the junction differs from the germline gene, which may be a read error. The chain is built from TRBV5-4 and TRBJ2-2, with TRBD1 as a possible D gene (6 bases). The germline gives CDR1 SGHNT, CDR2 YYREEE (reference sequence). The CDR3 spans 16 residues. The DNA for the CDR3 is TGCGCCAGCAGCGCCGGGACATCCGGAGTCATCGGGGAGCTGTTTTTT. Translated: CASSAGTSGVIGELFF.

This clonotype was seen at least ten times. Written as DNA, the CDR3 is TGTGCCAGCAGTGAGGGCAGGGTAGGTCAGCCCCAGCATTTT. Encoded protein: CASSEGRVGQPQHF. The chain recombines TRBV2 with TRBJ1-5; the D gene is possibly TRBD1 (5 bases). Germline V gives CDR1 SNHLY, CDR2 FYNNEI. Trimming removed 3 bases at V and 6 bases at J, with 12 bases between. There are 14 residues in the CDR3.

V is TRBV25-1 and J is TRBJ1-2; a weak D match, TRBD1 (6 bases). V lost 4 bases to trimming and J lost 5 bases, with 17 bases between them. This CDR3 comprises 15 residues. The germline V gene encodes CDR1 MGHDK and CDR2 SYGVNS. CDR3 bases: TGTGCCAGCAGTGGGGCCCTCGACAGGCCATATGGCTACACCTTC. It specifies CASSGALDRPYGYTF.

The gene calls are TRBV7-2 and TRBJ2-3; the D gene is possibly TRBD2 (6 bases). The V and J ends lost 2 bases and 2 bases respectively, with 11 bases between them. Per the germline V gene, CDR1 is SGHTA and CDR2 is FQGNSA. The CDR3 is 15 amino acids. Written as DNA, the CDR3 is TGTGCCAGCAGCTTAACTAGCCACTTCACAGATACGCAGTATTTT. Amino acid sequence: CASSLTSHFTDTQYF. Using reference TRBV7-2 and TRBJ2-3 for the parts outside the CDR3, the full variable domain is GAGVSQSPSNKVTEKGKDVELRCDPISGHTALYWYRQSLGQGLEFLIYFQGNSAPDKSGLPSDRFSAERTGGSVSTLTIQRTQQEDSAVYLCASSLTSHFTDTQYFGPGTRLTVL.

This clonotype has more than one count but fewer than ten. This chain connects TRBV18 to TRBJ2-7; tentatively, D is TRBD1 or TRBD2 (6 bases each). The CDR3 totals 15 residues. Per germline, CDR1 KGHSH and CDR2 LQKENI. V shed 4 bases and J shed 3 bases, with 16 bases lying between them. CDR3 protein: CASSLPGAGNYEQYF. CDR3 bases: TGTGCCAGCTCACTCCCGGGGGCAGGTAACTACGAGCAGTACTTC.

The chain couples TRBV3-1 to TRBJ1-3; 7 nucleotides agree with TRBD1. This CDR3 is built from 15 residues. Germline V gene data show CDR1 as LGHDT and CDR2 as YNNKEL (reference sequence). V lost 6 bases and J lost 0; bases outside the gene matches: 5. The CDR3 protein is CASRQGPSSGNTIYF. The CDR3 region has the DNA TGTGCCAGCAGACAGGGGCCGTCCTCTGGAAACACCATATATTTT.

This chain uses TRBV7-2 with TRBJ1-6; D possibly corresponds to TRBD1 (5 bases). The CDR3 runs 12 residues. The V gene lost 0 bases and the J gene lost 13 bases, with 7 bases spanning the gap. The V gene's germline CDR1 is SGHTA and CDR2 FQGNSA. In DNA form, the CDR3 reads TGTGCCAGCAGCTTAGCGTGGGGGCCCCTCCACTTT. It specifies CASSLAWGPLHF.